The 2 T cell receptor beta chains below all came from one sample that was sequenced in a study of T cell responses to AZD1222 COVID-19 vaccine (dated by TCRdb to about 2021). The sample's time point, from its label and the paper: about 28 days (+/-7) after the second vaccine dose. The receptor library was made with the immunoSEQ multiplex PCR assay. The clones in this table, taken by TCRdb from immuneACCESS, are in-frame only. Not every clone is retained; where verified, under half of the shortfall comes from an unresolved V gene, and the cause of the rest is unknown. A total of 90,000 to 120,000 clones appear in this sample, nearly 90% of them only once. About 5% of the sample comes from the top ten. The specimen comprised peripheral blood, sampled 28 days after the second AZD1222 dose. These receptor sequences come from an adult who received the AZD1222 COVID-19 vaccine.

The gene calls are TRBV5-1 and TRBJ1-1, with D possibly matching TRBD1 (5 bases). V was cut by 0 bases and J by 3 bases, with 12 bases left in between. Germline CDR1 and CDR2: SGHRS and YFSETQ. The CDR3 length is 15 residues. CDR3 region: CASSLGRGRYTEAFF. DNA for the CDR3: TGCGCCAGCAGCTTGGGCCGGGGGAGGTACACTGAAGCTTTCTTT. Filled out from reference TRBV5-1 and TRBJ1-1, the complete variable domain reads KAGVTQTPRYLIKTRGQQVTLSCSPISGHRSVSWYQQTPGQGLQFLFEYFSETQRNKGNFPGRFSGRQFSNSRSEMNVSTLELGDSALYLCASSLGRGRYTEAFFGQGTRLTVV.

V gene TRBV6-2 or TRBV6-3 combines with J gene TRBJ1-2; the D is unclear. Germline V lookup: CDR1 MNHEY, CDR2 SVGEGT. V lost 2 bases, J lost 1 base, and 5 bases lay in between. CDR3 length equals 13 residues. The CDR3 spells CASSYNLNYGYTF. CDR3 coding DNA: TGTGCCAGCAGTTACAACCTTAACTATGGCTACACCTTC.